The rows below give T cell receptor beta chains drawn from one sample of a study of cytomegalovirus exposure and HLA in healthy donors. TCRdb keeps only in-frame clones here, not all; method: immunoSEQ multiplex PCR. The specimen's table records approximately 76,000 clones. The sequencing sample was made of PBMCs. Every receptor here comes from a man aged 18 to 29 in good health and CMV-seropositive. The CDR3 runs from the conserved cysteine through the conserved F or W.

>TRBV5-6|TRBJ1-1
CASSFGTGGRNTEAFF
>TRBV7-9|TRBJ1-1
CASSSNFRLEAFF
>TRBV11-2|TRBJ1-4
CASSLGSGASGKLFF
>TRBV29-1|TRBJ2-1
CSVMTGDNEQFF
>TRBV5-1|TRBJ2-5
CASSLEGGYQETQYF
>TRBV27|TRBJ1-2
CASSLYGQGRGYTF
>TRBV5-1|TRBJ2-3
CASSLKTTGTSTDTQYF
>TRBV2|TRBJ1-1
CASSYETGDTEAFF
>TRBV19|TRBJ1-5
CASNPRFINQPQHF
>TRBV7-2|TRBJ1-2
CASSLAGRNYGYTF
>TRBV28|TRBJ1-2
CASRLQEPGQGGGYTF
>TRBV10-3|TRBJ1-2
CATEPGAGGLEGYTF
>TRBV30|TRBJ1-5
CAWSLNRTGRGNQPQHF
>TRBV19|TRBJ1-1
CASTLDRGTEAFF
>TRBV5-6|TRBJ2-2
CASSLTSGGVSTGELFF
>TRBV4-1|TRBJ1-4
CASSQGQGVGEKLFF
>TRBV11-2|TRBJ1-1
CASSLAVPVLNTEAFF
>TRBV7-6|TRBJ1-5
CASSPGQGDNQPQHF
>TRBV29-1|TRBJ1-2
CSIGTEYGYTF
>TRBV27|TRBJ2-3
CASSGVQGQITDTQYF